The next 7 T cell receptor beta chains were all read from a single sample in a study of blood T cell repertoires in COVID-19. The repertoire was sequenced with immunoSEQ multiplex PCR; TCRdb's copy has only in-frame clones and lacks some. The repertoire holds some 45,000 clones, with about 80% as singletons. Sequenced sample: peripheral blood. Receptors were obtained from a man in his 70s with active or convalescent COVID-19.

The chain is built from TRBV27 and TRBJ2-3; no definite D call. The V and J ends lost 5 bases and 2 bases respectively, with 11 bases between them. CDR1 is MNHEY and CDR2 is SMNVEV in the germline V gene (reference sequence). The CDR3 is 14 amino acids. CDR3 sequence: CASSEDANTDTQYF. CDR3 nucleotide sequence: TGTGCCAGCAGTGAGGATGCCAACACAGATACGCAGTATTTT.

The CDR3 loop is CASSQDRGGEGYTF. The CDR3 nucleotides are TGTGCCAGCAGCCAGGACAGGGGAGGAGAGGGCTACACCTTC. The chain couples TRBV6-5 to TRBJ1-2; TRBD1 matches at 9 bases. The J segment lost 8 bases and the V segment lost 6 bases, leaving 10 bases of the junction unmatched. Germline CDR1 is MNHEY and CDR2 is SVGAGI. The CDR3 loop spans 14 amino acids.

The J gene is TRBJ2-7, the V gene TRBV11-2, with TRBD2 as a possible D gene (6 bases). Germline CDR1 reads SGHAT; CDR2 reads FQNNGV. Trimming shortened V by 6 bases and J by 3 bases, and 18 bases separated the two germline ends. This CDR3 has 15 amino acids. The CDR3 loop reads CASRARRDFLYEQYF. The CDR3 bases are TGTGCCAGCAGGGCGCGGAGGGACTTCCTCTACGAGCAGTACTTC.

V is TRBV6-5 and J is TRBJ2-2; D is undetermined. CDR3 length equals 14 residues. V was trimmed by 6 bases and J by 0 bases, leaving 8 bases between them. Germline V gene data show CDR1 as MNHEY and CDR2 as SVGAGI. The CDR3: CASSPGSNTGELFF. The CDR3 bases are TGTGCCAGCAGCCCCGGGTCGAACACCGGGGAGCTGTTTTTT.

The chain links TRBV30 to TRBJ1-2; 7 bases are shared with TRBD1. The V segment lost 2 bases and the J segment 4 bases; nucleotides outside the gene matches: 4. This CDR3 spans 13 amino acids. Germline CDR1 reads GTSNPN; CDR2 reads SVGIG (reference sequence). CDR3 residues: CAWSREGAYGYTF. The DNA for the CDR3 is TGTGCCTGGAGTCGGGAGGGGGCCTATGGCTACACCTTC. The variable domain in full, completed from reference TRBV30 and TRBJ1-2, reads SQTIHQWPATLVQPVGSPLSLECTVEGTSNPNLYWYRQAAGRGLQLLFYSVGIGQISSEVPQNLSASRPQDRQFILSSKKLLLSDSGFYLCAWSREGAYGYTFGSGTRLTVV.

This clone was observed a few times. The chain has TRBV2 and TRBJ2-3, with 7 bases that match TRBD1. The CDR3 covers 15 residues. From germline, CDR1 is SNHLY and CDR2 FYNNEI. The J segment lost 2 bases and the V segment lost 3 bases, leaving 5 bases of the junction unmatched. CDR3 sequence: CASSDGTDYTDTQYF. For the CDR3, the DNA is TGTGCCAGCAGTGATGGGACAGATTACACAGATACGCAGTATTTT.

This sequence joins TRBV18 and TRBJ2-5; the D gene is possibly TRBD2 (5 bases). CDR1 is KGHSH and CDR2 is LQKENI in the germline V gene. The CDR3 has 13 residues. V was trimmed by 3 bases and J by 1 base, leaving 6 bases between them. CDR3: CASSPGVQETQYF. CDR3 nucleotides: TGTGCCAGCTCACCCGGGGTCCAAGAGACCCAGTACTTC. Based on the CDR3 plus reference TRBV18 and TRBJ2-5, the full variable domain is NAGVMQNPRHLVRRRGQEARLRCSPMKGHSHVYWYRQLPEEGLKFMVYLQKENIIDESGMPKERFSAEFPKEGPSILRIQQVVRGDSAAYFCASSPGVQETQYFGPGTRLLVL.